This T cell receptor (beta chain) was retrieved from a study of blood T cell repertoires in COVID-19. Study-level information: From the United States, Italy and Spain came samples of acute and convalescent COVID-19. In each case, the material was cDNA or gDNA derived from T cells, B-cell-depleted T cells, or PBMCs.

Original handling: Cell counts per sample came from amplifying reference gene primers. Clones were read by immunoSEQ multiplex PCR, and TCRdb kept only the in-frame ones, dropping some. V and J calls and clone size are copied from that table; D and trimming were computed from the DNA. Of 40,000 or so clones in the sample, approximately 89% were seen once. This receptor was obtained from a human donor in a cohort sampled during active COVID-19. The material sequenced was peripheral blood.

The CDR3 DNA reads as TGTGCCAGCGAAACGGACATTAACCGATACTATGGCTACACCTTC. As protein: CASETDINRYYGYTF. The chain employs TRBV6-5 and TRBJ1-2; maybe TRBD1 (5 bases). This CDR3 spans 15 amino acids. The V gene's germline CDR1 is MNHEY and CDR2 SVGAGI. V was shortened by 8 bases and J by 3 bases, with 19 bases between the two germline ends.